The 21 T cell receptor beta chains below all came from one sample that was sequenced in a study of metastatic and nonmetastatic thyroid tumors. TCRdb re-clonotyped the PCR reads via MiXCR. This table has about 38,000 clones, approximately 44% appearing once. All patients were untreated before thyroid surgery. Specimen: tumor tissue. The receptor set was obtained from a male donor with papillary thyroid cancer or a benign thyroid nodule (not recorded which). Some clones in this sample may be carry-over from other donors' samples.

There are a few counts of this clone. This chain uses TRBV30 with TRBJ1-1, with D unresolved. The CDR3 runs 11 residues. Trimming stripped 2 bases from V and 0 bases from J, with 1 base between. The germline CDR1 and CDR2 sequences are GTSNPN and SVGIG (reference sequence). CDR3 in amino acids: CAWSLNTEAFF. The CDR3 region has the DNA TGTGCCTGGAGTCTGAACACTGAAGCTTTCTTT.

This clone has just a few counts. The chain couples TRBV5-1 to TRBJ2-7; 11 bases align to TRBD1. Losses at the gene ends were 0 bases for V and 6 bases for J; bases not matched to a gene: 8. CDR1 and CDR2 (germline): SGHRS, YFSETQ. The CDR3 totals 16 residues. CDR3 sequence: CASSLDGTGGIGEQYF. CDR3 nucleotide sequence: TGCGCCAGCAGCTTGGACGGGACAGGGGGTATCGGCGAGCAGTACTTC.

This chain uses TRBV6-1 with TRBJ2-7; the match to TRBD2 covers 14 bases. This CDR3 has 14 amino acids. Germline trimming cut 6 bases from V and 7 bases from J; bases unmatched to any gene: 5. Germline V CDR1 and CDR2: MNHNS, SASEGT. The chain's CDR3 is CASREGLAGDEQYV. The CDR3 DNA reads as TGTGCCAGCAGGGAGGGACTAGCGGGAGATGAGCAGTACGTC.

The V call is TRBV6-1, the J call TRBJ2-5; D is perhaps TRBD1 or TRBD2 (5 bases each). The CDR3 runs to 14 residues. Germline-derived CDR1 and CDR2 are MNHNS and SASEGT. Trimming shortened V by 6 bases and J by 7 bases, and 18 bases separated the two germline ends. The CDR3, as DNA: TGTGCCAGCAGATCAGGGACCCAATTCGGGACCCAGTACTTC. Its protein is CASRSGTQFGTQYF.

The table lists this clone with a few counts. V and J are TRBV20-1 and TRBJ2-7; 10 nucleotides agree with TRBD2. The CDR3 is 14 residues long. Germline lookup yields CDR1 DFQATT and CDR2 SNEGSKA (reference sequence). V trimming: 1 base; J trimming: 7 bases; junction bases outside the gene matches: 7. CDR3 amino acids: CSARVAGGMGEQYF. The DNA of the CDR3 is TGCAGTGCTAGAGTAGCGGGAGGAATGGGGGAGCAGTACTTC.

V and J are TRBV4-2 and TRBJ2-2; 8 nucleotides match TRBD2. V lost 3 bases and J lost 4; bases outside the gene matches: 4. Germline lookup yields CDR1 LGHNA and CDR2 YNFKEQ. This CDR3 is 15 amino acids long. The chain's CDR3 is CASSQAAGVTGELFF. DNA of the CDR3: TGTGCCAGCAGCCAGGCAGCGGGAGTCACCGGGGAGCTGTTTTTT.

The chain recombines TRBV30 with TRBJ1-6, with 7 bases that match TRBD1. This CDR3 contains 14 residues. V shed 1 base and J 5 bases; nucleotides not matched to a gene: 2. Germline lookup yields CDR1 GTSNPN and CDR2 SVGIG (reference sequence). The CDR3 protein is CAWSGGQDNSPLHF. CDR3 bases: TGTGCCTGGAGTGGCGGACAGGATAATTCACCCCTCCACTTT.

This clone showed up just once. The J gene is TRBJ2-1, the V gene TRBV20-1; 8 bases match TRBD2. This CDR3 contains 13 residues. V shed 3 bases and J 7 bases; nucleotides not matched to a gene: 5. Per germline, CDR1 DFQATT and CDR2 SNEGSKA (reference sequence). The DNA of the CDR3 is TGCAGTGCTAGTACTAGCGGAAGAAATGAGCAGTTCTTC. Protein: CSASTSGRNEQFF.

The table lists this clone with a few counts. The chain has TRBV27 and TRBJ2-3, with a weak D call TRBD1 (5 bases). CDR3 size: 13 residues. Per germline, CDR1 MNHEY and CDR2 SMNVEV (reference sequence). With 6 bases removed from V and 2 bases from J, the gap between germline ends came to 9 bases. The CDR3 spells CASRGLLTDTQYF. The CDR3 bases are TGTGCCAGCAGGGGGCTTCTCACAGATACGCAGTATTTT.

This sequence joins TRBV10-1 and TRBJ1-2; D uncertain. The ends were cut back, 1 base at V and 4 bases at J, with 22 bases in the middle. Germline lookup yields CDR1 WNHNN and CDR2 SYGVQD (reference sequence). This CDR3 is 18 amino acids long. The CDR3 DNA follows: TGCGCCAGCAGTGAGTGGGAGGCCAGCGCCCCTTCTATCTATGGCTACACCTTC. As protein: CASSEWEASAPSIYGYTF.

The gene calls are TRBV20-1 and TRBJ2-5; possible D gene TRBD1, 6 bases. The CDR3 loop spans 16 amino acids. Germline V gene lookup returns CDR1 DFQATT and CDR2 SNEGSKA (reference sequence). V shed 1 base and J shed 1 base, with 16 bases lying between them. The CDR3 sequence: CSARGNLDSFQETQYF. The CDR3 coding sequence is TGCAGTGCTAGAGGGAACCTGGACAGCTTCCAAGAGACCCAGTACTTC.

This chain connects TRBV5-5 to TRBJ2-7; TRBD1 matches at 7 bases. The CDR3 is 13 amino acids. V lost 4 bases to trimming and J lost 7 bases; unmatched junction nucleotides: 8. Germline V gene sequence: CDR1 SGHKS, CDR2 YYEKEE (reference sequence). The CDR3 here is CASSPTGEFEQYF. The CDR3 DNA is TGTGCCAGCAGCCCCACAGGGGAGTTTGAGCAGTACTTC.

The chain recombines TRBV5-1 with TRBJ2-7, with a tentative D call TRBD1 (5 bases). CDR1 and CDR2 (germline): SGHRS, YFSETQ. Trimming stripped 0 bases from V and 1 base from J, with 11 bases between. There are 15 residues in the CDR3. CDR3 sequence: CASSLGPQASYEQYF. The CDR3 DNA follows: TGCGCCAGCAGCTTGGGTCCACAGGCGTCCTACGAGCAGTACTTC.

The genes are TRBV14 and TRBJ2-7; 7 bases fit TRBD2. Germline trimming cut 10 bases from V and 6 bases from J; bases unmatched to any gene: 6. The CDR3 runs to 11 residues. The germline V gene encodes CDR1 SGHDN and CDR2 FVKESK. CDR3 sequence: CATREAGEQYF. CDR3 bases: TGTGCCACCCGGGAGGCCGGCGAGCAGTACTTC.

This clone is medium-sized by share. This rearrangement joins TRBV15 to TRBJ2-1; D not resolved. The germline CDR1 and CDR2 sequences are LNHNV and YYDKDF (reference sequence). The ends were cut back, 3 bases at V and 3 bases at J, with 9 bases in the middle. The CDR3 is 14 residues long. CDR3 loop: CATSSLDLYNEQFF. In DNA form, the CDR3 reads TGTGCCACCAGCAGCCTCGACCTCTACAATGAGCAGTTCTTC.

V is TRBV7-9 and J is TRBJ1-5; TRBD1 agrees at 7 bases. CDR3 length: 13 amino acids. The germline CDR1 and CDR2 sequences are SEHNR and FQNEAQ (reference sequence). After removal of 1 base from V and 7 bases from J, the junction contained 1 base not matched to a gene. In DNA form, the CDR3 reads TGTGCCAGCAGCTTAGAGGGGGCCCAGCCCCAGCATTTT. It codes for CASSLEGAQPQHF.

Points on this clone: In this CDR3 the conserved last residue, phenylalanine or tryptophan, is missing, so a read error is likely. The V and J genes are TRBV9 and TRBJ1-6, with 10 bases identical to TRBD1. CDR1 is SGDLS, CDR2 YYNGEE, per germline. Trimming took 3 bases from V and 7 from J; bases not matched to a gene: 4. The CDR3 is made up of 15 amino acids. The chain's CDR3 is CASSAPGQGNSPLHL. CDR3 DNA sequence: TGTGCCAGCAGCGCTCCGGGACAGGGGAATTCACCCCTCCACCTT.

The chain links TRBV20-1 to TRBJ2-7; perhaps D is TRBD1 or TRBD2 (5 bases each). This CDR3 comprises 12 residues. Germline V gene data show CDR1 as DFQATT and CDR2 as SNEGSKA (reference sequence). DNA of the CDR3: TGCAGGCCCGGGACGAGCTCCTACGAGCAGTACTTC. Translating it yields CRPGTSSYEQYF.

The DNA for the CDR3 is TGTGCCAGTAGTATACCCGCCGGGACTAGCGGGGGGGTCTACAATGAGCAGTTCTTC. Translated: CASSIPAGTSGGVYNEQFF. The rearrangement links TRBV19 to TRBJ2-1, with 16 bases that match TRBD2. Germline V gene data show CDR1 as LNHDA and CDR2 as SQIVND (reference sequence). V dropped 2 bases and J dropped 3; count of bases not matched to a gene: 7. This CDR3 contains 19 residues.

A word on this clone: Its ends do not fully match the called genes, so a read error is possible. The rearrangement uses TRBV11-2 and TRBJ2-7; D is perhaps TRBD1 (5 bases). Germline assignment: CDR1 SGHAT and CDR2 FQNNGV. The CDR3 is made up of 12 amino acids. CDR3 DNA sequence: TGTGCCAGCAGATTAGGACACCACGAGCAGTACTTC. Translating gives CASRLGHHEQYF.

V usage is TRBV18 and J usage is TRBJ1-2; D unclear. The CDR3 contains 14 residues. Germline V lookup: CDR1 KGHSH, CDR2 LQKENI. V lost 3 bases and J lost 4, with 12 bases in between. For the CDR3, the DNA is TGTGCCAGCTCACCCTTCGAGGGCGGCTATGGCTACACCTTC. Encoded protein: CASSPFEGGYGYTF.